This TCR beta chain was sequenced in a study of shared clonotypes between healthy human individuals. In its sample, this clone was seen a few times. TCRdb keeps only in-frame clones here, not all; method: immunoSEQ multiplex PCR. In the table there are some 1 million clones, around 74% of which are singletons. Germline CDR1 and CDR2: WNHNN and SYGVQD (reference sequence). The CDR3 loop spans 11 amino acids. J gave up 8 bases and V 11 bases, and 7 bases lay outside the gene matches. Sequencing was done on a sample of memory CD4+ T cells sorted from blood. Described subset: CD45RA-negative fraction. This TCR was recovered from a man younger than 30 in good health. This chain joins TRBV10-1 and TRBJ1-2, with 8 bases identical to TRBD1. CDR3 nucleotide sequence: TGCGCCGATGACAGGGGTGAGGGCTACACCTTC. Translated: CADDRGEGYTF.